This entry features one T cell receptor (beta chain) sequence. Its cognate antigen is unknown. This sample stems from a study of beta chain features in type 1 diabetes. Notes on the study in general: The naive, central memory and Treg TCRB repertoires showed an apparent similarity that was greater among patients than among healthy donors.

CD4+ cells of the naive, central memory, regulatory and stem cell-like memory types were sorted via CD45RO/CCR7/CD25/CD127/CD95/CD27. TCRB transcripts that were expressed got sequenced, as all of the isolated RNA had been reverse transcribed. Measured with immunoSEQ multiplex PCR; TCRdb has only the in-frame clones, and not every one. The sample lists hundreds of thousands of clones, about a sixth seen once, with 0.02% to 0.025% in the top ten. V lost 0 bases and J lost 9; bases outside the gene matches: 8. The CDR3 extends over 17 amino acids. The germline V gene has CDR1 SGHRS and CDR2 YFSETQ. The chain links TRBV5-1 to TRBJ2-1; TRBD2 matches 14 bases. The sequenced sample consisted of naive CD4+ T cells from blood. The clonotype comes from a woman younger than 35 in good health. CDR3 amino acids: CASSLDKGLAGAREQFF. Here the CDR3 DNA reads TGCGCCAGCAGCTTGGACAAGGGACTAGCGGGAGCTCGTGAGCAGTTCTTC.